This paragraph reports one T cell receptor beta chain. Described time point: pre-treatment sample, taken before nivolumab and TIL therapy. The tumor samples were excised metastases, mostly pleural nodules or supraclavicular lymph nodes. The data were taken from a study of TIL therapy for anti-PD-1-resistant metastatic lung cancer. Deletions cut 2 bases from V and 3 bases from J, with 8 bases between. Germline V gene lookup returns CDR1 SGHNT and CDR2 YENEEA. The CDR3 runs 13 residues. The immunoSEQ assay was v3. Here immunoSEQ multiplex PCR was the method, and the copy in TCRdb shows in-frame clones only, minus some. The sample lists about 14,000 clones, approximately 72% seen once, with about 8.4% in the top ten.

Source: tumor tissue, taken at baseline. The sequence came from a woman aged 30 to 85 with non-small cell lung cancer. The chain joins TRBV11-3 to TRBJ2-7; D unclear. CDR3 amino acids: CASSLPGVYEQYF. The CDR3 DNA follows: TGTGCCAGCAGCTTACCAGGAGTCTACGAGCAGTACTTC.